Shown below are 28 T cell receptor beta chains from a single sample sequenced in a study of radiotherapy plus CTLA-4 blockade in lung cancer. The assay was immunoSEQ multiplex PCR, and TCRdb's table has in-frame clones only and misses some. This sample yields about 76,000 clones, of which 78% are seen a single time; under 25% belongs to the top ten. Specimen: peripheral blood, collected from a patient treated with radiotherapy plus ipilimumab. The receptors come from a human donor with non-small cell lung cancer whose response to radiotherapy plus ipilimumab could not be evaluated. Some clones in this sample may be carry-over from other donors' samples.

The V gene is TRBV7-9, the J gene TRBJ2-7, with TRBD1 matching 9 bases. CDR3 size: 17 residues. Germline trimming cut 5 bases from V and 4 bases from J; bases unmatched to any gene: 15. The germline CDR1 and CDR2 sequences are SEHNR and FQNEAQ (reference sequence). The CDR3 sequence: CASSQFTGGASKYEQYF. The CDR3 DNA follows: TGTGCCAGCAGCCAATTCACAGGGGGCGCGTCGAAGTACGAGCAGTACTTC.

This chain joins TRBV27 and TRBJ1-5, with D tentatively TRBD1 (5 bases). Germline CDR1 and CDR2: MNHEY and SMNVEV (reference sequence). The CDR3 length is 14 residues. The V end was cut by 6 bases, the J end by 7 bases, with 16 bases between. CDR3 region: CASRTVSSGQPQHF. The CDR3 DNA reads TGTGCCAGCAGGACAGTCTCTTCAGGGCAGCCCCAGCATTTT.

The J gene is TRBJ1-1, the V gene TRBV6-5; D may be TRBD1 (5 bases). CDR3 length equals 14 residues. Looked up from germline, CDR1 is MNHEY and CDR2 is SVGAGI. Deletions cut 5 bases from V and 0 bases from J, with 10 bases between. CDR3 bases: TGTGCCAGCAGTGTGGAGGGGATGAACACTGAAGCTTTCTTT. Translated, it gives CASSVEGMNTEAFF.

This clone was counted a few times. The CDR3: CATSSLPRGVTGELFF. CDR3 sequence (DNA): TGTGCCACCAGCAGTCTCCCCCGGGGGGTCACCGGGGAGCTGTTTTTT. The chain couples TRBV15 to TRBJ2-2, with 7 bases that match TRBD2. Trimming removed 3 bases from V and 4 bases from J; junction bases left unmatched: 8. CDR3 size: 16 residues. Germline CDR1 reads LNHNV; CDR2 reads YYDKDF (reference sequence).

The genes are TRBV15 and TRBJ2-3; tentative D call: TRBD2 (5 bases). This CDR3 comprises 14 residues. The ends were cut back, 3 bases at V and 7 bases at J, with 14 bases in the middle. Germline CDR1 reads LNHNV; CDR2 reads YYDKDF (reference sequence). CDR3 DNA sequence: TGTGCCACCAGCAGTGGAAAGCCGGGGAATACGCAGTATTTT. The encoded protein is CATSSGKPGNTQYF.

V is TRBV27 and J is TRBJ2-3; 8 bases fit TRBD1. Germline CDR1 is MNHEY and CDR2 is SMNVEV (reference sequence). This CDR3 spans 17 amino acids. Trimming cost V 4 bases and J 4 bases; bases outside gene matches: 13. The CDR3 protein is CASSSKGQGWLSDTQYF. CDR3 nucleotide sequence: TGTGCCAGCAGTTCAAAAGGACAGGGCTGGTTGTCAGATACGCAGTATTTT.

This clone was counted once. The chain joins TRBV28 to TRBJ2-3; D may be TRBD2 (6 bases). CDR3 length: 15 residues. V gave up 5 bases and J gave up 0 bases, with 12 bases separating them. Germline CDR1 is MDHEN and CDR2 is SYDVKM. CDR3 residues: CASSLGGLSTDTQYF. The DNA of the CDR3 is TGTGCCAGCAGTCTCGGGGGACTTAGCACAGATACGCAGTATTTT.

The CDR3 loop reads CASSLGPLTGELFF. CDR3 coding DNA: TGTGCCAGCAGCTTAGGGCCGTTAACCGGGGAGCTGTTTTTT. The chain has TRBV7-9 and TRBJ2-2, with D hard to call. The CDR3 contains 14 residues. Trimming took 1 base from V and 5 from J, leaving 8 bases between them. Germline values: CDR1 SEHNR, CDR2 FQNEAQ (reference sequence).

This sequence joins TRBV11-2 and TRBJ2-5, with D uncertain. Trimming left V 5 bases short and J 4 bases short, with 5 bases between. The germline gives CDR1 SGHAT, CDR2 FQNNGV. This CDR3 spans 11 amino acids. CDR3 DNA sequence: TGTGCCAGCAGCATGGCAGAGACCCAGTACTTC. Encoded protein: CASSMAETQYF.

This clone came up once. The rearrangement uses TRBV6-1 and TRBJ1-4; maybe TRBD1 (6 bases). Trimming left V 6 bases short and J 8 bases short, with 16 bases between. Germline CDR1 is MNHNS and CDR2 is SASEGT. The CDR3 length is 14 residues. CDR3 sequence (DNA): TGTGCCAGCAGCTTAGGGGGGGGTCAGGAAAAACTGTTTTTT. Translated: CASSLGGGQEKLFF.

The chain is built from TRBV27 and TRBJ2-1; 8 bases are shared with TRBD2. Unmatched junction bases numbered 3, after V lost 4 bases and J lost 4 bases. CDR1 is MNHEY, CDR2 SMNVEV, per germline (reference sequence). This CDR3 is built from 14 residues. The CDR3 is CASSWTSSYNEQFF. CDR3 sequence (DNA): TGTGCCAGCAGTTGGACTAGCTCATACAATGAGCAGTTCTTC.

The rearrangement links TRBV5-4 to TRBJ2-5; 11 bases align to TRBD1. The ends lost 5 bases at V and 5 bases at J; junction bases unmatched: 5. The CDR3 sequence is 14 residues long. Germline V gene data show CDR1 as SGHNT and CDR2 as YYREEE (reference sequence). In DNA, the CDR3 is TGTGCCAGCAGGGCGGACAGGGGGCGGGAGACCCAGTACTTC. It specifies CASRADRGRETQYF.

This clone showed up many times. This chain links TRBV10-1 with TRBJ1-4; 11 positions match TRBD1. With V trimmed by 11 bases and J by 10 bases, 9 bases remained unmatched. The CDR3 length is 13 residues. Germline V CDR1 and CDR2: WNHNN, SYGVQD (reference sequence). In nucleotides, the CDR3 is TGCGCCGGGAGGGACAGGGGGTTCGGAAAACTGTTTTTT. This gives the protein CAGRDRGFGKLFF.

J is TRBJ1-4 and V is TRBV28; D is uncertain. This CDR3 spans 13 amino acids. Germline V gene data show CDR1 as MDHEN and CDR2 as SYDVKM. Trimming removed 2 bases from V and 3 bases from J, with 4 bases in between. CDR3 bases: TGTGCCAGCAGTTTAAGAGCTAATGAAAAACTGTTTTTT. The encoded protein is CASSLRANEKLFF.

This clone was seen a handful of times. The chain employs TRBV19 and TRBJ2-5; perhaps TRBD2 as D (5 bases). The V gene lost 6 bases and the J gene lost 2 bases, with 10 bases spanning the gap. The CDR3 runs to 13 residues. Looked up from germline, CDR1 is LNHDA and CDR2 is SQIVND (reference sequence). The CDR3 here is CASRIGNQETQYF. CDR3 DNA: TGTGCCAGTAGGATCGGGAATCAAGAGACCCAGTACTTC.

This chain joins TRBV9 and TRBJ1-2; TRBD1 matches at 8 bases. The CDR3 has 17 amino acids. Germline CDR1 SGDLS, CDR2 YYNGEE. With 0 bases clipped from V and 8 bases from J, the junction kept 15 bases outside the gene matches. CDR3 residues: CASSVGAGGGLGSGYTF. The CDR3 DNA is TGTGCCAGCAGCGTAGGAGCAGGGGGCGGGTTAGGTTCCGGCTACACCTTC. Full variable domain (rest looked up from reference TRBV9 and TRBJ1-2): DSGVTQTPKHLITATGQRVTLRCSPRSGDLSVYWYQQSLDQGLQFLIQYYNGEERAKGNILERFSAQQFPDLHSELNLSSLELGDSALYFCASSVGAGGGLGSGYTFGSGTRLTVV.

The chain joins TRBV15 to TRBJ2-3, with D maybe TRBD1 (6 bases). CDR1 and CDR2 (germline): LNHNV, YYDKDF (reference sequence). The ends were cut back, 0 bases at V and 4 bases at J, with 17 bases in the middle. CDR3 length: 17 residues. The CDR3 sequence is CATSRDLVTGFSDTQYF. CDR3 DNA sequence: TGTGCCACCAGCAGAGATCTAGTGACAGGTTTCTCAGATACGCAGTATTTT.

The genes are TRBV9 and TRBJ2-7; D gene unclear. Germline V gene sequence: CDR1 SGDLS, CDR2 YYNGEE. The CDR3 covers 15 residues. V lost 0 bases and J 2 bases, leaving 12 bases between the germline ends. This CDR3 is CASSVEARGPYEQYF. CDR3 in DNA: TGTGCCAGCAGCGTAGAGGCGAGAGGCCCCTACGAGCAGTACTTC.

This clone was detected only a few times. The chain joins TRBV19 to TRBJ1-2, with D possibly being TRBD1 (6 bases). The CDR3 length is 16 residues. Trimming shortened V by 3 bases and J by 8 bases, and 22 bases separated the two germline ends. The germline V gene has CDR1 LNHDA and CDR2 SQIVND (reference sequence). The CDR3 here is CASSIGTSPSRGGYTF. In DNA form, the CDR3 reads TGTGCCAGTAGTATCGGGACCTCACCGTCGAGGGGGGGCTACACCTTC.

As DNA, the CDR3 is TGTGCCAGCAGCGTAGGGAGTGGACAGGGTGCCTATAATTCACCCCTCCACTTT. This translates into CASSVGSGQGAYNSPLHF. The V call is TRBV9, the J call TRBJ1-6, with 8 bases that match TRBD1. The CDR3 sequence is 18 residues long. The germline V gene has CDR1 SGDLS and CDR2 YYNGEE. V gave up 0 bases and J gave up 2 bases; unmatched junction bases: 7. Complete variable domain (other parts from reference TRBV9 and TRBJ1-6): DSGVTQTPKHLITATGQRVTLRCSPRSGDLSVYWYQQSLDQGLQFLIQYYNGEERAKGNILERFSAQQFPDLHSELNLSSLELGDSALYFCASSVGSGQGAYNSPLHFGNGTRLTVT.

This rearrangement joins TRBV5-1 to TRBJ2-2; tentatively, D is TRBD2 (5 bases). In germline, CDR1 is SGHRS, CDR2 YFSETQ. V was trimmed by 6 bases and J by 6 bases, leaving 15 bases between them. CDR3 length: 14 amino acids. CDR3 nucleotides: TGCGCCAGCAAGGACGGTAGCGCCTCCGGGGAGCTGTTTTTT. Translation: CASKDGSASGELFF.

This chain connects TRBV9 to TRBJ1-5; 9 bases are shared with TRBD1. Looked up from germline, CDR1 is SGDLS and CDR2 is YYNGEE. Trimming cost V 4 bases and J 5 bases; bases outside gene matches: 7. The CDR3 is 15 amino acids. The CDR3 loop is CASSPGQGAYQPQHF. Here the CDR3 DNA reads TGTGCCAGCAGCCCGGGACAGGGCGCTTATCAGCCCCAGCATTTT.

The sample holds a few counts of this clone. The rearrangement uses TRBV7-9 and TRBJ2-3; a weak D match, TRBD2 (5 bases). The CDR3 contains 17 residues. Germline-derived CDR1 and CDR2 are SEHNR and FQNEAQ (reference sequence). The germline V and J ends were trimmed by 5 bases and 6 bases, with 24 bases remaining between them. This chain's CDR3 is CASSPRRGYKAMDTQYF. The DNA of the CDR3 is TGTGCCAGCAGCCCCCGAAGAGGGTATAAGGCAATGGATACGCAGTATTTT.

V usage is TRBV4-1 and J usage is TRBJ1-2; possible D gene TRBD1, 6 bases. The V end was cut by 5 bases, the J end by 4 bases, with 11 bases between. The CDR3 has 13 amino acids. Germline V gene data show CDR1 as MGHRA and CDR2 as YSYEKL. The CDR3 DNA sequence: TGCGCCAGCAGCGCCAGGGGTACCTATGGCTACACCTTC. It is translated as CASSARGTYGYTF.

The rearrangement uses TRBV5-5 and TRBJ2-7; 9 bases line up with TRBD1. The V gene end was trimmed by 0 bases and the J gene end by 5 bases; junction bases not matched to a gene: 9. The CDR3 is 16 amino acids. In germline, CDR1 is SGHKS, CDR2 YYEKEE (reference sequence). The CDR3 nucleotides read TGTGCCAGCAGCTTGGGCCCCGGGACAGGGAGAAACGAGCAGTACTTC. Translating gives CASSLGPGTGRNEQYF.

V and J are TRBV5-1 and TRBJ2-5, with D perhaps TRBD2 (6 bases). Germline V gene sequence: CDR1 SGHRS, CDR2 YFSETQ. This CDR3 region has 14 residues. The ends were cut back, 6 bases at V and 1 base at J, with 13 bases in the middle. The CDR3 reads CASKPGTVQETQYF. In DNA, the CDR3 is TGCGCCAGCAAACCCGGGACTGTCCAAGAGACCCAGTACTTC.

This chain links TRBV6-1 with TRBJ2-7; TRBD1 aligns across 7 bases. Germline CDR1 and CDR2: MNHNS and SASEGT. The CDR3 extends over 15 amino acids. J was trimmed by 2 bases and V by 6 bases; bases with no gene match: 10. The DNA of the CDR3 is TGTGCCAGCAGGCATCCCCGGACAGGCCCCTACGAGCAGTACTTC. It encodes CASRHPRTGPYEQYF.

The chain employs TRBV5-1 and TRBJ1-3, with D hard to call. Germline V gives CDR1 SGHRS, CDR2 YFSETQ. The V end lost 1 base, the J end lost 0 bases, and 8 bases lay between the germline ends. This CDR3 is built from 15 residues. CDR3 sequence: CASSLYGYSGNTIYF. The CDR3 nucleotides read TGCGCCAGCAGCTTGTACGGGTACTCTGGAAACACCATATATTTT.